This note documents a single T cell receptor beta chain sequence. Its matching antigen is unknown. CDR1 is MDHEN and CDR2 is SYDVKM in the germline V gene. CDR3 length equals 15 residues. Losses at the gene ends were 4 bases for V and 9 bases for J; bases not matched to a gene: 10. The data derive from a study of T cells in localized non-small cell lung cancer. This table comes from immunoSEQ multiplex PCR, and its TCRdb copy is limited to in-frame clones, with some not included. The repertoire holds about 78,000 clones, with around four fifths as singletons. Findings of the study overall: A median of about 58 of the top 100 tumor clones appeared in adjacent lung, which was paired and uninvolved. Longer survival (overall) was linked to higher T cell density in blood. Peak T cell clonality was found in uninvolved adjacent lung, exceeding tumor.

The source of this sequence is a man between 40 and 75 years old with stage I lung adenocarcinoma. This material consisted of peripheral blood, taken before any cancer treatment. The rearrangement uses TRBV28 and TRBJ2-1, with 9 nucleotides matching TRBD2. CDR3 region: CASSSSWREGIEQFF. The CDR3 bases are TGTGCCAGCAGTTCCTCGTGGCGGGAGGGCATTGAGCAGTTCTTC.